This T cell receptor (beta chain) was recorded in a study of T cells in Graves' hyperthyroidism and ophthalmopathy (dated by TCRdb to about 2019). About the investigation overall: Peripheral blood samples were taken at the time of initial diagnosis, prior to any treatment. The study also compared thyroid tissue and blood T-cell repertoires from five or six Graves' hyperthyroidism patients. The paper reports TCR Vbeta CDR3 sequencing of over 130 peripheral blood samples: some 44 ophthalmopathy, 75 to 80 hyperthyroidism and about 17 progressor patients. For training and testing, the 100 or so patients in the discovery cohort were randomly divided in a 7:3 ratio. After blood sampling, hyperthyroidism patients were treated with methimazole at a starting dose of 30 mg daily, and ophthalmopathy patients were treated with high-dose intravenous methylprednisolone. An independent validation cohort of some 18 hyperthyroidism patients and 17 patients who later progressed to ophthalmopathy tested prospective prediction of ophthalmopathy. TCR V-J signatures able to tell the groups apart were searched for in a discovery cohort of 90 to 100 patients, of whom fewer than 45 had Graves' ophthalmopathy and roughly 58 had stable Graves' hyperthyroidism. General conclusions and limits of the study: In validation, progression to ophthalmopathy was predicted by the model with approximately 67% sensitivity and under 85% specificity, a median of about 6.8 months before onset. No statistical method was used to set the sample size in advance, and investigators knew the group allocation. In cross-validation, a model built on a 13 V-J signature told ophthalmopathy apart from stable hyperthyroidism with approximately 90% sensitivity and about 81% specificity, and in testing the same model reached 80%/75%. Blood samples also contained most of the expanded thyroid clonotypes (frequency above 0.001), which suggests that blood repertoires may reflect thyroid immune responses.

Worth noting for this clonotype: Its cognate antigen has yet to be identified. Possible read error: a much larger clone is one base away.

TCR beta CDR3 regions were amplified from RNA transcripts. The first round of RT-PCR for the TCR CDR3 was performed with the HTBI primer set and the Qiagen OneStep RT-PCR kit. Libraries were constructed in a second round of multiplex PCR, after which size selection and purification were carried out. Paired-end sequencing of the libraries was performed with 100 bp reads on an Illumina HiSeq2000. In the original analysis: SOAPnuke was used to process the raw data, with reads discarded if the reads contained adapters or uncalled bases, had a mean Phred below 15, or lacked an exact constant-primer or identifier match. COPE v1.2.5 was used to merge high-quality paired reads, and clonotypes were defined as unique nucleotide sequences. Clonotypes were aligned to IMGT TRBV, TRBD and TRBJ reference segments using MiTCR v1.1. Analysis was restricted to V-J combinations with a frequency above 0.0001, which covered 98% to 99.2% of repertoires. The TCS score was defined as the ratio of F50 (clonal expansion) to E x V (chaos), calculated using BLOSUM62-based TCRdist between CDR3 peptides within each V-J. Welch's t-statistics and random forest reduced 500 to 550 V-J features to 10 to 15, which were used in a naive Bayes classifier (R e1071). TCRdb cleaned the public reads at Q25 with fastp, built clones with MiXCR and kept in-frame beta chains. Each CDR3 protein gets just one entry, which takes the most common genes and DNA from the rows behind it. What appears here as the V and J calls and clone size reflects TCRdb's work, not the paper's. The sample contains about 360,000 distinct CDR3 sequences, approximately 13% of them found a single time. The ten largest clones represent about 9.1% of the sample.

The CDR3 contains 12 residues, cysteine and phenylalanine counted. Only CDR3 DNA is held: 36 bases, read in frame from base 1. The trim is 0 bases for V and 10 bases for J, with a gap of 8 bases between the germline ends. The germline V gene gives CDR1 as SGDLS and CDR2 as YYNGEE. Stable Graves' hyperthyroidism was defined as no progression to ophthalmopathy during 18 months of follow-up. Hyperthyroidism patients were aged 18 to 65 years and newly diagnosed, with disease duration of less than 2 months. Any patient with an uncontrolled infection, another autoimmune disease, pregnancy or lactation was excluded. Diagnoses relied on clinical symptoms, serum thyroxine and TRAb, thyroid ultrasound and orbital computed tomography. Ficoll-Paque density gradient centrifugation was used to isolate PBMCs from about 10 ml of fresh peripheral blood. Total RNA was extracted with Trizol reagent, and quality was checked on an Agilent 2100 Bioanalyzer.

The TCR originated in a woman younger than 30 with Graves' hyperthyroidism. Specimen: blood. The rearrangement combines TRBV9 with TRBJ2-1; the D gene is unclear. The CDR3 in this case is CASSVATGEQFF. The sequence in DNA is TGTGCCAGCAGCGTAGCTACGGGCGAGCAGTTCTTC.